This T cell receptor beta chain was identified in a study of shared clonotypes between healthy human individuals. Germline V gene data show CDR1 as SGHTA and CDR2 as FQGTGA. The CDR3 is 13 amino acids. Trimming cost V 5 bases and J 8 bases, with 15 bases left between them. Concerning this clone itself: Its cognate antigen is unknown.

Genomic DNA of each subset was evenly split across several immunoSEQ plates. Original handling: ImmunoSEQ junction-only sequences lacked quality scores, so their filtering differed. Clones were sequenced by immunoSEQ multiplex PCR, and TCRdb holds only the in-frame ones, with some missing. V and J calls and clone size are given by that table; D and trimming were obtained from the DNA. The table lists around 2.5 million clones, 93% of them singletons. General study points: Researchers sampled only blood; tissue repertoires likely differ.

In the CD4+ fraction, cells were divided into CD45RA+ naive and CD45RA-negative memory subsets. Sample: naive CD4+ T cells from PBMCs. Subset reported: CD45RA+ positively selected. The V call is TRBV7-3, the J call TRBJ1-1; D is unclear. This sequence was found in a man younger than 35 in good health. Some clones in this sample may be carry-over from other donors' samples. CDR3 in amino acids: CASSPVGGLEAFF. For the CDR3, the DNA is TGTGCCAGCAGCCCAGTGGGAGGGCTCGAAGCTTTCTTT.